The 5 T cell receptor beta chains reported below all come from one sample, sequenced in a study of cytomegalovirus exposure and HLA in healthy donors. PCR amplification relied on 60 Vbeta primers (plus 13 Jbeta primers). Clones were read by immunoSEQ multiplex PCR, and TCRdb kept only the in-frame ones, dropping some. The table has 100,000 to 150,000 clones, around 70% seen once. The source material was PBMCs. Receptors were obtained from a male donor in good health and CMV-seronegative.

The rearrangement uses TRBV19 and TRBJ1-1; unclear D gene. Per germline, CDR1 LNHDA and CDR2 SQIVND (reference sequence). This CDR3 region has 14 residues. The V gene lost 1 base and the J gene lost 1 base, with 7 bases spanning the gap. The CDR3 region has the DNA TGTGCCAGTAGTATAGGAGAGAGGAACACTGAAGCTTTCTTT. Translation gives CASSIGERNTEAFF.

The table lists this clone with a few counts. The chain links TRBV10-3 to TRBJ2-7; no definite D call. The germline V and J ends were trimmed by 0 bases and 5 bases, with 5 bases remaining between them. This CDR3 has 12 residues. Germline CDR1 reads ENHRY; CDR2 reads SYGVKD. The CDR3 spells CAISESSHEQYF. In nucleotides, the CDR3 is TGTGCCATCAGTGAGTCGAGTCACGAGCAGTACTTC.

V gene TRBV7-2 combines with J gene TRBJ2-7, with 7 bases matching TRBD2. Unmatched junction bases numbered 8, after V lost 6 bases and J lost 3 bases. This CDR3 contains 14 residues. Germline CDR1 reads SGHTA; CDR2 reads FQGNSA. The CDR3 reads CASRRPGGIYEQYF. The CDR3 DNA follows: TGTGCCAGCAGGAGACCCGGGGGGATCTACGAGCAGTACTTC.

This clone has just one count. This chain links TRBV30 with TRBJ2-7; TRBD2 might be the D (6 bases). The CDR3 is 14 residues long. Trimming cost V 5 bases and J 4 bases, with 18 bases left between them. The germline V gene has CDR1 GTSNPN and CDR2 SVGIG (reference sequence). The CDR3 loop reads CAWAPGGAGYEQYF. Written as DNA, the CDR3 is TGTGCCTGGGCCCCCGGCGGGGCCGGGTACGAGCAGTACTTC. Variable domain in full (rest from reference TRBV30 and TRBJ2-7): SQTIHQWPATLVQPVGSPLSLECTVEGTSNPNLYWYRQAAGRGLQLLFYSVGIGQISSEVPQNLSASRPQDRQFILSSKKLLLSDSGFYLCAWAPGGAGYEQYFGPGTRLTVT.

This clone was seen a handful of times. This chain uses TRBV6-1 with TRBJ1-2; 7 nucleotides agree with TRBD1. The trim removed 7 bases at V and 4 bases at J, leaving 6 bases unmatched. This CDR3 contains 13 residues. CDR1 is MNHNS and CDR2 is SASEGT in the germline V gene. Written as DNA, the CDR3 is TGTGCCAGCAACCTACAGGGGACCTATGGCTACACCTTC. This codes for CASNLQGTYGYTF.